These 32 T cell receptor beta chains were all obtained from the same sample, sequenced in a study of blood T cells in healthy people across ages. Then a second PCR, running roughly 6 to 12 cycles, was carried out with a sample-barcoded 5' primer and a J-beta primer mix. Each CDR3 protein gets one entry after TCRdb re-called the 5' RACE reads with MiXCR. The top ten clones hold 0.65% to 0.75% of a sample with 800,000 to 1,300,000 distinct CDR3 sequences, roughly 24% of them seen once. These data also formed part of another study, on T cells of mothers and their children.

Material: blood. These receptors were taken from a girl aged 2 to 9 in good health.

The gene calls are TRBV7-9 and TRBJ1-1, with 8 nucleotides matching TRBD1. The J segment lost 5 bases and the V segment lost 0 bases, leaving 2 bases of the junction unmatched. Germline CDR1 reads SEHNR; CDR2 reads FQNEAQ (reference sequence). The CDR3 spans 14 residues. The CDR3 loop is CASSLAGTGTEAFF. The CDR3 DNA reads as TGTGCCAGCAGCTTAGCCGGGACAGGAACTGAAGCTTTCTTT.

This clonotype was observed a few times. This rearrangement joins TRBV4-2 to TRBJ1-2, with D possibly matching TRBD1 (5 bases). Trimming removed 7 bases from V and 3 bases from J, with 15 bases in between. Looked up from germline, CDR1 is LGHNA and CDR2 is YNFKEQ. This CDR3 region has 14 residues. The CDR3 region has the DNA TGTGCCAGCAACTTCCGGGACGAGGACTATGGCTACACCTTC. Its protein product is CASNFRDEDYGYTF.

The chain links TRBV4-1 to TRBJ1-4; D possibly corresponds to TRBD1 (5 bases). The CDR3 has 15 residues. The ends were cut back, 3 bases at V and 8 bases at J, with 16 bases in the middle. The V gene's germline CDR1 is MGHRA and CDR2 YSYEKL. The CDR3: CASSHLGVTDEKLFF. CDR3 bases: TGCGCCAGCAGCCACCTGGGCGTGACAGACGAAAAACTGTTTTTT.

This clonotype appeared a few times. The chain links TRBV2 to TRBJ1-2; D is possibly TRBD1 (6 bases). With 6 bases removed from V and 8 bases from J, the gap between germline ends came to 19 bases. Germline V gives CDR1 SNHLY, CDR2 FYNNEI. The CDR3 is 14 residues long. The CDR3 region is CASRREGQSGGYTF. Here the CDR3 DNA reads TGTGCCAGCAGGAGGGAAGGACAGTCAGGGGGCTACACCTTC.

This rearrangement joins TRBV25-1 to TRBJ1-1, with D unclear. The germline CDR1 and CDR2 sequences are MGHDK and SYGVNS. V lost 2 bases, J lost 8 bases, and 15 bases lay in between. The CDR3 length is 14 residues. Here the CDR3 DNA reads TGTGCCAGCAGTGAAGCCGGGCCAGCACCCGAAGCTTTCTTT. As protein: CASSEAGPAPEAFF.

This clonotype has a handful of counts. The chain is built from TRBV7-9 and TRBJ1-1; 7 nucleotides agree with TRBD1. The V segment lost 1 base and the J segment 4 bases; nucleotides outside the gene matches: 12. Germline CDR1 and CDR2: SEHNR and FQNEAQ (reference sequence). The CDR3 is 17 residues long. Here the CDR3 reads CASSLESQGGGFTEAFF. CDR3 in DNA: TGTGCCAGCAGCTTAGAGAGTCAGGGGGGCGGTTTCACTGAAGCTTTCTTT.

As concerns this clonotype: No conserved phenylalanine or tryptophan is present at the end of the CDR3, so a read error is the likely explanation. The chain couples TRBV5-1 to TRBJ2-1; 12 bases map to TRBD2. The CDR3 has 18 residues. Germline V lookup: CDR1 SGHRS, CDR2 YFSETQ. V was clipped by 3 bases and J by 0 bases; unmatched bases: 7. The CDR3 region is CASSWTSGTYSSYNEQFV. The CDR3 DNA sequence: TGCGCCAGCAGCTGGACTAGCGGGACTTACAGCTCCTACAATGAGCAGTTCGTC.

The sample holds a few counts of this clonotype. V gene TRBV19 combines with J gene TRBJ2-7, with TRBD1 matching 9 bases. The CDR3 is 16 amino acids. With 5 bases clipped from V and 7 bases from J, the junction kept 15 bases outside the gene matches. Germline CDR1 is LNHDA and CDR2 is SQIVND (reference sequence). The DNA of the CDR3 is TGTGCCAGTAGTTTCTCCTCCGGGACAGGGTGGAGGGAGCAGTACTTC. Protein: CASSFSSGTGWREQYF.

This clonotype has just a few counts. The CDR3 loop is CASSPGPAGYEQYF. The CDR3 bases are TGCGCCAGCAGCCCAGGACCCGCGGGGTACGAGCAGTACTTC. The chain employs TRBV4-1 and TRBJ2-7; D is possibly TRBD2 (6 bases). CDR3 size: 14 residues. V lost 4 bases and J lost 4, with 14 bases in between. CDR1 MGHRA and CDR2 YSYEKL come from the germline V gene.

The table lists this clonotype with a few counts. The genes are TRBV11-2 and TRBJ2-7; D not resolved. The CDR3 is made up of 15 amino acids. With 5 bases removed from V and 4 bases from J, the gap between germline ends came to 18 bases. The V gene's germline CDR1 is SGHAT and CDR2 FQNNGV. The CDR3 region is CASSRRTENVYEQYF. The CDR3 bases are TGTGCCAGCAGCAGGCGGACCGAGAATGTGTACGAGCAGTACTTC.

The J gene is TRBJ2-1, the V gene TRBV13; no clear D gene. The DNA end favors TRBJ2-5, so the J call may be wrong. CDR3 length equals 16 residues. The germline V gene encodes CDR1 PRHDT and CDR2 FYEKMQ (reference sequence). The chain's CDR3 is CASSLAAAPTRETQYF. The CDR3 DNA sequence: TGTGCCAGCAGCTTAGCGGCGGCTCCGACCCGAGAGACCCAGTACTTC.

V gene TRBV9 combines with J gene TRBJ2-3; D is unresolved. Trimming left V 2 bases short and J 6 bases short, with 13 bases between. This CDR3 contains 14 residues. Germline CDR1 is SGDLS and CDR2 is YYNGEE. The DNA for the CDR3 is TGTGCCAGCAGCGTCCTTGAATACGGGGATACGCAGTATTTT. Encoded protein: CASSVLEYGDTQYF. The full variable domain, rest sourced from reference TRBV9 and TRBJ2-3, is DSGVTQTPKHLITATGQRVTLRCSPRSGDLSVYWYQQSLDQGLQFLIQYYNGEERAKGNILERFSAQQFPDLHSELNLSSLELGDSALYFCASSVLEYGDTQYFGPGTRLTVL.

This chain joins TRBV5-6 and TRBJ2-5; TRBD2 aligns across 8 bases. Per germline, CDR1 SGHDT and CDR2 YYEEEE. Germline trimming cut 3 bases from V and 4 bases from J; bases unmatched to any gene: 11. The CDR3 sequence is 16 residues long. The CDR3 region is CASSSVGLGSPETQYF. CDR3 DNA: TGTGCCAGCAGCTCCGTGGGACTAGGGTCTCCAGAGACCCAGTACTTC.

The V and J genes are TRBV5-1 and TRBJ2-7, with 7 bases matching TRBD2. In germline, CDR1 is SGHRS, CDR2 YFSETQ. V gave up 4 bases and J gave up 6 bases; unmatched junction bases: 13. The CDR3 runs to 15 residues. CDR3 DNA sequence: TGCGCCAGCAGCCTTCGGCTGGCGGGAGAGGGCGAGCAGTACTTC. Protein product: CASSLRLAGEGEQYF.

This clonotype appeared a few times. The V call is TRBV27, the J call TRBJ2-3; 8 bases match TRBD2. This CDR3 region has 17 residues. Germline CDR1 is MNHEY and CDR2 is SMNVEV (reference sequence). The J segment lost 4 bases and the V segment lost 1 base, leaving 10 bases of the junction unmatched. Written as DNA, the CDR3 is TGTGCCAGCAGTTTATGGGTGCGGGGGGCCAAATCAGATACGCAGTATTTT. Translated: CASSLWVRGAKSDTQYF.

The genes are TRBV20-1 and TRBJ2-5, with D perhaps TRBD2 (5 bases). The J call is uncertain, as TRBJ2-1 better fits the DNA end. CDR3 length: 13 residues. Germline CDR1 is DFQATT and CDR2 is SNEGSKA (reference sequence). The CDR3 bases are TGCAGTGCTAAGGACTTAACATTCAATGAGCAGTTCTTC. Protein product: CSAKDLTFNEQFF.

This clonotype showed up just a few times. V is TRBV29-1 and J is TRBJ2-5, with TRBD2 identical over 7 bases. V lost 6 bases, J lost 3 bases, and 13 bases stayed unmatched. This CDR3 is 15 amino acids long. Germline V gene lookup returns CDR1 SQVTM and CDR2 ANQGSEA. The CDR3 DNA follows: TGCAGCGTCGATGTTCTGGCGGGAGTGGAAGAGACCCAGTACTTC. Residues: CSVDVLAGVEETQYF.

The rearrangement links TRBV7-9 to TRBJ2-3; D is undetermined. The CDR3 has 12 amino acids. Germline values: CDR1 SEHNR, CDR2 FQNEAQ (reference sequence). V shed 3 bases and J shed 5 bases, with 6 bases lying between them. Written as DNA, the CDR3 is TGTGCCAGCAGCTTGCAGATAGATACGCAGTATTTT. Translation gives CASSLQIDTQYF. The whole variable domain, filled in from reference TRBV7-9 and TRBJ2-3, reads DTGVSQNPRHKITKRGQNVTFRCDPISEHNRLYWYRQTLGQGPEFLTYFQNEAQLEKSRLLSDRFSAERPKGSFSTLEIQRTEQGDSAMYLCASSLQIDTQYFGPGTRLTVL.

The chain joins TRBV3-1 to TRBJ2-5; TRBD2 might be the D (5 bases). Germline CDR1 reads LGHDT; CDR2 reads YNNKEL (reference sequence). With 2 bases removed from V and 4 bases from J, the gap between germline ends came to 14 bases. The CDR3 is 15 amino acids. The CDR3 region is CASSQQSGTRETQYF. DNA for the CDR3: TGTGCCAGCAGCCAACAAAGCGGCACCCGAGAGACCCAGTACTTC.

This clonotype was seen more than once but under ten times. The CDR3 DNA reads TGTGCCAGCAGTCAACCCGGGACAGGGGGAGAGACCCAGTACTTC. It specifies CASSQPGTGGETQYF. V is TRBV6-5 and J is TRBJ2-5; 11 positions match TRBD1. V trimming: 5 bases; J trimming: 4 bases; junction bases outside the gene matches: 6. The CDR3 totals 15 residues. Germline loops: CDR1 MNHEY, CDR2 SVGAGI.

CDR3 nucleotides: TGTGCCAGCAGCCCGGAGACGACCGGGACCGGTCGGTACATTCAGTACTTC. Its translation is CASSPETTGTGRYIQYF. V gene TRBV12-3 or TRBV12-4 combines with J gene TRBJ2-4; D could derive from TRBD1 or TRBD2 (5 bases each). The CDR3 totals 17 residues. Trimming took 6 bases from V and 8 from J, leaving 26 bases between them.

The table lists this clonotype with many counts. The chain carries TRBV20-1 and TRBJ2-1; maybe TRBD2 (6 bases). CDR3 length: 14 residues. Germline V gene sequence: CDR1 DFQATT, CDR2 SNEGSKA (reference sequence). V lost 8 bases and J 0 bases, leaving 14 bases between the germline ends. CDR3 sequence (DNA): TGCAGTCTCCCCGGACTAACCTCCTACAATGAGCAGTTCTTC. Translating it yields CSLPGLTSYNEQFF.

This clonotype was seen a handful of times. The chain has TRBV19 and TRBJ2-6, with D perhaps matching TRBD1 or TRBD2 (5 bases each). This CDR3 contains 17 residues. The ends were cut back, 3 bases at V and 0 bases at J, with 12 bases in the middle. Germline loops: CDR1 LNHDA, CDR2 SQIVND (reference sequence). The CDR3 DNA sequence: TGTGCCAGTAGTATGGTGAGGGGAGTCTCTGGGGCCAACGTCCTGACTTTC. This codes for CASSMVRGVSGANVLTF.

This clonotype was counted only a few times. This chain links TRBV29-1 with TRBJ1-1; D ambiguous. The CDR3 extends over 13 amino acids. V lost 4 bases, J lost 0 bases, and 9 bases lay in between. Germline CDR1 SQVTM, CDR2 ANQGSEA. In DNA, the CDR3 is TGCAGCGTTGCCTTTCAGCTGAACACTGAAGCTTTCTTT. Protein sequence: CSVAFQLNTEAFF.

This clonotype appeared many times. The rearrangement links TRBV25-1 to TRBJ2-5; D gene unclear. This CDR3 spans 11 amino acids. Germline V CDR1 and CDR2: MGHDK, SYGVNS. V lost 4 bases and J 11 bases, leaving 11 bases between the germline ends. The CDR3 nucleotides read TGTGCCAGCAGTGGTTTGATGGAGCAGTACTTC. It translates to CASSGLMEQYF.

This clonotype came up a few times. V is TRBV5-1 and J is TRBJ2-3, with TRBD2 matching over 12 bases. This CDR3 contains 18 residues. The J segment lost 1 base and the V segment lost 2 bases, leaving 8 bases of the junction unmatched. Germline values: CDR1 SGHRS, CDR2 YFSETQ. This chain's CDR3 is CASSLTPTSGGRTDTQYF. The CDR3 bases are TGCGCCAGCAGCTTAACTCCGACTAGCGGGGGCCGCACAGATACGCAGTATTTT. The entire variable domain, with the rest obtained from reference TRBV5-1 and TRBJ2-3, is as follows: KAGVTQTPRYLIKTRGQQVTLSCSPISGHRSVSWYQQTPGQGLQFLFEYFSETQRNKGNFPGRFSGRQFSNSRSEMNVSTLELGDSALYLCASSLTPTSGGRTDTQYFGPGTRLTVL.

This clonotype showed up just a few times. This chain joins TRBV7-2 and TRBJ2-3, with TRBD2 matching 7 bases. The CDR3 covers 16 residues. The germline CDR1 and CDR2 sequences are SGHTA and FQGNSA. V trimming: 0 bases; J trimming: 0 bases; junction bases outside the gene matches: 3. The CDR3 protein is CASSLAAGVSTDTQYF. In DNA, the CDR3 is TGTGCCAGCAGCTTAGCGGCGGGGGTGAGCACAGATACGCAGTATTTT.

This clonotype was seen more than once but under ten times. The genes are TRBV13 and TRBJ1-1, with a weak D call TRBD1 (5 bases). CDR1 is PRHDT and CDR2 is FYEKMQ in the germline V gene (reference sequence). V lost 1 base, J lost 8 bases, and 20 bases lay in between. CDR3 length equals 16 residues. CDR3 in amino acids: CASSLEFGTQRPEAFF. The DNA of the CDR3 is TGTGCCAGCAGCTTAGAGTTCGGGACCCAGCGACCCGAAGCTTTCTTT.

CDR3 amino acids: CASSLGARERYNEQFF. As DNA, the CDR3 is TGTGCCAGCAGCTTAGGGGCGCGGGAGAGGTACAATGAGCAGTTCTTC. The genes are TRBV7-9 and TRBJ2-1, with TRBD2 matching over 7 bases. The J segment lost 4 bases and the V segment lost 1 base, leaving 7 bases of the junction unmatched. The CDR3 loop spans 16 amino acids. Germline V lookup: CDR1 SEHNR, CDR2 FQNEAQ (reference sequence).

This clonotype occurred a few times. This sequence joins TRBV14 and TRBJ2-5; TRBD1 agrees at 7 bases. The CDR3 extends over 15 amino acids. J was trimmed by 4 bases and V by 4 bases; bases with no gene match: 9. Germline lookup yields CDR1 SGHDN and CDR2 FVKESK. This chain's CDR3 is CASSLRGSTAETQYF. CDR3 bases: TGTGCCAGCAGCCTCAGGGGGTCAACGGCAGAGACCCAGTACTTC.

The rearrangement uses TRBV20-1 and TRBJ2-7, with D possibly TRBD2 on 5 matching bases. CDR1 is DFQATT, CDR2 SNEGSKA, per germline (reference sequence). The CDR3 sequence is 12 residues long. V lost 1 base and J 3 bases, leaving 7 bases between the germline ends. CDR3 in amino acids: CSARAGFYEQYF. CDR3 DNA sequence: TGCAGTGCTAGAGCGGGGTTCTACGAGCAGTACTTC.

This chain links TRBV20-1 with TRBJ2-5; TRBD1 matches at 9 bases. The CDR3 contains 16 residues. The germline V gene has CDR1 DFQATT and CDR2 SNEGSKA (reference sequence). The V and J ends lost 3 bases and 2 bases, in that order; junction bases with no gene match: 10. Written as DNA, the CDR3 is TGCAGTGCTAGGTCGCATAAAGGGACAGGGCAAGAGACCCAGTACTTC. This encodes CSARSHKGTGQETQYF.